This TCR beta chain was obtained from a study of radiation and T cells in renal cell carcinoma. The CDR3 consists of 13 residues. The germline CDR1 and CDR2 sequences are SGHTA and FQGNSA. Trimming took 5 bases from V and 1 from J, leaving 8 bases between them. Treatment given: 15 Gy SBRT to primary tumor, nephrectomy 4 weeks later. Nephrectomy followed 15 Gy stereotactic body radiation by 4 weeks. Profiled with immunoSEQ multiplex PCR; TCRdb holds only in-frame clones, not every one. The sample consists of over 15,000 clones, around 63% of them appearing once. The sequenced sample was tumor tissue, obtained from a patient whose treatment included radiotherapy and nephrectomy. This chain uses TRBV7-2 with TRBJ1-1; the D is unclear. The clonotype was recovered from a woman aged 70-85 years with renal cell carcinoma. The CDR3 DNA follows: TGTGCCAGCAGCGCACAGAGGAACACTGAAGCTTTCTTT. It yields the protein CASSAQRNTEAFF.